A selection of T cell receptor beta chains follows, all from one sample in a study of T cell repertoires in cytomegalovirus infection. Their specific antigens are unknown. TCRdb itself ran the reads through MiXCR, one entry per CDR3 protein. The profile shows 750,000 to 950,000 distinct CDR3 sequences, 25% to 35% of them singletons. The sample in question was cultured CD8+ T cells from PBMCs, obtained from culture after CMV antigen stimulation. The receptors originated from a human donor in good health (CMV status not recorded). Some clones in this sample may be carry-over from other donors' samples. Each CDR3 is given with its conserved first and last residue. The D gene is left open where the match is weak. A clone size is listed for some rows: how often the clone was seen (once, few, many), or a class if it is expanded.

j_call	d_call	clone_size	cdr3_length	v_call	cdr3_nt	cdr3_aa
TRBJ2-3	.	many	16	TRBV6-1	TGTGCCAGCAGGGTATCGCGGGGGCCATCCACAGATACGCAGTATTTT	CASRVSRGPSTDTQYF
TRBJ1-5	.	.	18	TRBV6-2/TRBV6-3	TGTGCCAGCAGTTACTCCCTAGGGGACATATTAGGCAATCAGCCCCAGCATTTT	CASSYSLGDILGNQPQHF
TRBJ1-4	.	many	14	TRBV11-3	TGTGCCAGCAAGAGGACAGTACCTAATGAAAAACTGTTTTTT	CASKRTVPNEKLFF
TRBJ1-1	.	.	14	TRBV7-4	TGTGCCAGCAGCTTAAAGGAGATGAACACTGAAGCTTTCTTT	CASSLKEMNTEAFF
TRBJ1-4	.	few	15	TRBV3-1	TGTGCCAGCAGCCAAGATCAGGGCTCAGGGGAAAAACTGTTTTTT	CASSQDQGSGEKLFF
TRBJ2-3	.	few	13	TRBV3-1	TGTGCCAGCAGCCCCAAGGGGGTAGATACGCAGTATTTT	CASSPKGVDTQYF
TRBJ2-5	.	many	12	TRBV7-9	TGTGCCAGCAGTTACGTCCAAGAGACCCAGTACTTC	CASSYVQETQYF
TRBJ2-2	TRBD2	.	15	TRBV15	TGTGCCACCAGCAGGCGCGGGGGGGTTACCGGGGAGCTGTTTTTT	CATSRRGGVTGELFF
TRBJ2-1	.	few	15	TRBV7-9	TGTGCCAGCAGCTTACATCCAGGAACCTACAATGAGCAGTTCTTC	CASSLHPGTYNEQFF
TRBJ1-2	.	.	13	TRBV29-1	TGCAGCGTTGAACCGGGAGATCACTATGGCTACACCTTC	CSVEPGDHYGYTF
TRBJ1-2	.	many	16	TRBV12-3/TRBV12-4	TGTGCCAGCAGTCCTCTCCTGACAGTAGCTAACTATGGCTACACCTTC	CASSPLLTVANYGYTF
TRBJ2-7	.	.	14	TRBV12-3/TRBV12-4	TGTGCCAGCAGTTTACTCAGGGCACCCTACGAGCAGTACTTC	CASSLLRAPYEQYF
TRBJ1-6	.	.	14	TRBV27	TGTGCCAGCAGTCCCGGGGTCGAGGGTTCACCCCTCCACTTT	CASSPGVEGSPLHF
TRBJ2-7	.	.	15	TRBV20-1	TGCAGTGCTAGGAAGGTTGGGGGGAGAACCTACGAGCAGTACTTC	CSARKVGGRTYEQYF
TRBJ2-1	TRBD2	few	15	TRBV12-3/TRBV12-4	TGTGCCAGCAGTTTAACTAGCGGGAGACACAATGAGCAGTTCTTC	CASSLTSGRHNEQFF
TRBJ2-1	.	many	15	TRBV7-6	TGTGCCAGCACTCCTCAGGGGGGAATCTACAATGAGCAGTTCTTC	CASTPQGGIYNEQFF
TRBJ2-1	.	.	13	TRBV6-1	TGTGCCAGGTCCGGGACCGAGGGAAATGAGCAGTTCTTC	CARSGTEGNEQFF
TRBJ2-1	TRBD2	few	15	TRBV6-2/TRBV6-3	TGTGCCAGCAGCAAGGGGACTAGTCGAAACAATGAGCAGTTCTTC	CASSKGTSRNNEQFF
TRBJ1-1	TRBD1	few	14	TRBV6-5	TGTGCCAGCAGTTACTCGGGGACAGGGATTGAAGCTTTCTTT	CASSYSGTGIEAFF
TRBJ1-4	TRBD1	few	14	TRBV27	TGTGCCAGCAGTCCGGGACAGCTCAATGAAAAACTGTTTTTT	CASSPGQLNEKLFF
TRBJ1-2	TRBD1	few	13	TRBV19	TGTGCCAGTAGTGTACAGGGGGCTAATGGCTACACCTTC	CASSVQGANGYTF
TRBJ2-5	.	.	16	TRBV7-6	TGTGCTAGCAGCAGGGGAATAGGGAAGGGTCTTGAGACCCAGTACTTC	CASSRGIGKGLETQYF
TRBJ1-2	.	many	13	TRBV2	TGTGCCAGCAGTGAACGGGGACTAACCGGCTACACCTTC	CASSERGLTGYTF
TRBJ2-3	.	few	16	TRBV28	TGTGCCAGCAGTTTAGGATCTGGGGGGTCCACAGATACGCAGTATTTT	CASSLGSGGSTDTQYF
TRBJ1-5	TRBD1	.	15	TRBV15	TGTGCCACCAGCCGGGACAGGGGAAATAATCAGCCCCAGCATTTT	CATSRDRGNNQPQHF
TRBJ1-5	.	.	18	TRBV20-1	TGCAGTGCTACACCCCCCAGGCAGGGGAAGAGAAGCAATCAGCCCCAGCATTTT	CSATPPRQGKRSNQPQHF
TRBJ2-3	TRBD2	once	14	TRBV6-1	TGTGCCAGCGAGGGTAGCGGGGGCACAGATACGCAGTATTTT	CASEGSGGTDTQYF
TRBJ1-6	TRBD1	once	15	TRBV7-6	TGTGCCAGCAGATCCTCCGGGACAGGGAATCCACCCCTCCACTTT	CASRSSGTGNPPLHF
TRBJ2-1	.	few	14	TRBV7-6	TGTGCCAGCAGCCCTGGGGGGGGCAAACATGAGCAGTTCTTC	CASSPGGGKHEQFF
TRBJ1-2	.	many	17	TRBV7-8	TGTGCCAGCAGCTTCCGGGTCCAAGGGGCCCGAAACTATGGCTACACCTTC	CASSFRVQGARNYGYTF
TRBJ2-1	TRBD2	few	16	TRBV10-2	TGCGCCAGCAGTGAGCCAACTAGCGGGGTATACAATGAGCAGTTCTTC	CASSEPTSGVYNEQFF
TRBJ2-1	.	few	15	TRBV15	TGTGCCACCAGCAGTATCACTGCCTCCTACAATGAGCAGTTCTTC	CATSSITASYNEQFF
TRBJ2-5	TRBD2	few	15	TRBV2	TGTGCCAGCAGTAGTCACCTAGCGGGGCAAGAGACCCAGTACTTC	CASSSHLAGQETQYF
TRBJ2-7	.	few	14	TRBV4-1	TGCGCCAGCAGCCCAGGCCCTAGTCTTTACGAGCAGTACTTC	CASSPGPSLYEQYF
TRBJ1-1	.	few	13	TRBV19	TGTGCCAGTAGTATAAAGACGAACACTGAAGCTTTCTTT	CASSIKTNTEAFF
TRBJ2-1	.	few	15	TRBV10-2	TGCGCCAGCAGGGATGGATCTGGATCCTACAATGAGCAGTTCTTC	CASRDGSGSYNEQFF
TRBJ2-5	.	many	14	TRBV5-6	TGTGCCAGCAGCTTGGCCACCAGGGGAAAGACCCAGTACTTC	CASSLATRGKTQYF
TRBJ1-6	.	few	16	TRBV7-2	TGTGCCAGCAGCTTAGAAGGGCGGTTTTTAAATTCACCCCTCCACTTT	CASSLEGRFLNSPLHF
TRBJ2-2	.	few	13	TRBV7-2	TGTGCCAGCAGCTCCTCGGTGGGCGGGGAGCTGTTTTTT	CASSSSVGGELFF
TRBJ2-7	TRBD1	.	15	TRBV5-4	TGTGCCAGCAGCTCTGGACAGGGGAGACGGTACGAGCAGTACTTC	CASSSGQGRRYEQYF
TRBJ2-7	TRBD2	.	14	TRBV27	TGTGCCAGCAGTTGGTCTAGCGGGGCCTACGAGCAGTACTTC	CASSWSSGAYEQYF
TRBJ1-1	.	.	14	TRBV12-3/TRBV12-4	TGTGCCAGCAGTTCTCGGACGGAATCCACTGAAGCTTTCTTT	CASSSRTESTEAFF
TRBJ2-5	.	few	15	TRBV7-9	TGTGCCAGCAGCTTAGCAGCGGCGCCGCAAGAGACCCAGTACTTC	CASSLAAAPQETQYF
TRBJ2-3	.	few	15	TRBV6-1	TGTGCCAGCAGTGAGCCTAGCCCGGGCGCAGATACGCAGTATTTT	CASSEPSPGADTQYF
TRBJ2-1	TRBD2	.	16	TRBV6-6	TGTGCCAGCAGTTCTAGACTAGCGGGGGAATACAATGAGCAGTTCTTC	CASSSRLAGEYNEQFF
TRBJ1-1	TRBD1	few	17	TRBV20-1	TGCAGTGCTAGTCCCAGGCGGGACAGGGAACTATACACTGAAGCTTTCTTT	CSASPRRDRELYTEAFF
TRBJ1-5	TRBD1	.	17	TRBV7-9	TGTGCCAGCAGCCCCCAAATGGGACAGGGTGAACGTCAGCCCCAGCATTTT	CASSPQMGQGERQPQHF
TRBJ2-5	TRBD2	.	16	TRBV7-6	TGTGCCAGCAGGTCGAGGCTAGCGGGGGGCCAAGAGACCCAGTACTTC	CASRSRLAGGQETQYF
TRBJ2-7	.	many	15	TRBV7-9	TGTGCCAGCAGCGTACCGGACAGACCCTTCTACGAGCAGTACTTC	CASSVPDRPFYEQYF
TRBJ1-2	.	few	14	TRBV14	TGTGCCAGCAGCCAAGTTGGCGTGGGTTTTGGCTACACCTTC	CASSQVGVGFGYTF
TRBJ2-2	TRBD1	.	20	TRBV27	TGTGCCAGCAGTGGAAACACCCACAGGGGGATTGGACCTGTCGCCGGGGAGCTGTTTTTT	CASSGNTHRGIGPVAGELFF
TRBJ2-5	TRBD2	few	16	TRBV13	TGTGCCAGCAGCCCCCGGAAGCGGGGGGGCCTAGAGACCCAGTACTTC	CASSPRKRGGLETQYF